Below, 8 T cell receptor beta chains from the same sample are listed, as sequenced in a study of blood T cell repertoires in COVID-19. Clones were read by immunoSEQ multiplex PCR, and TCRdb kept only the in-frame ones, dropping some. The table has about 80,000 clones, roughly four fifths seen once; the top ten hold roughly 10%. Sequencing input: peripheral blood. These receptors were collected from a man aged 55-75 years with acute or convalescent COVID-19.

The V and J genes are TRBV4-2 and TRBJ2-3; TRBD2 aligns across 7 bases. V dropped 0 bases and J dropped 3; count of bases not matched to a gene: 9. CDR3 size: 17 residues. Per the germline V gene, CDR1 is LGHNA and CDR2 is YNFKEQ. CDR3 bases: TGTGCCAGCAGCCAAGAAAGACTAGCAGTTTCAACAGATACGCAGTATTTT. This sequence encodes CASSQERLAVSTDTQYF.

The chain combines TRBV7-9 with TRBJ2-5; 8 nucleotides match TRBD1. Germline CDR1 reads SEHNR; CDR2 reads FQNEAQ (reference sequence). Losses at the gene ends were 3 bases for V and 7 bases for J; bases not matched to a gene: 13. The CDR3 is 16 amino acids. CDR3 region: CASSLDGQGRWGTQYF. The CDR3 DNA reads TGTGCCAGCAGCTTGGATGGACAGGGAAGATGGGGGACCCAGTACTTC. Variable domain in full (rest from reference TRBV7-9 and TRBJ2-5): DTGVSQNPRHKITKRGQNVTFRCDPISEHNRLYWYRQTLGQGPEFLTYFQNEAQLEKSRLLSDRFSAERPKGSFSTLEIQRTEQGDSAMYLCASSLDGQGRWGTQYFGPGTRLLVL.

The V and J genes are TRBV7-2 and TRBJ2-2; D is ambiguous. Trimming took 1 base from V and 6 from J, leaving 6 bases between them. The length of the CDR3 is 13 residues. Germline V gene sequence: CDR1 SGHTA, CDR2 FQGNSA. Written as DNA, the CDR3 is TGTGCCAGCAGCTTAGTTAGTCCCGGGGAGCTGTTTTTT. It encodes CASSLVSPGELFF.

This clone has only a few counts. This chain uses TRBV12-3 or TRBV12-4 with TRBJ1-1, with a possible D match to TRBD1 (5 bases). The V and J ends lost 10 bases and 1 base respectively, with 10 bases between them. The CDR3 consists of 12 residues. The CDR3 coding sequence is TGTGCCACCAGGGTAGCGAACACTGAAGCTTTCTTT. Translation gives CATRVANTEAFF.

V is TRBV5-4 and J is TRBJ1-5; TRBD1 might be the D (5 bases). Trimming shortened V by 0 bases and J by 1 base, and 8 bases separated the two germline ends. Germline V gene lookup returns CDR1 SGHNT and CDR2 YYREEE (reference sequence). The CDR3 consists of 15 residues. CDR3 DNA sequence: TGTGCCAGCAGCTTGGTCCGACAGAGCAATCAGCCCCAGCATTTT. Protein: CASSLVRQSNQPQHF.

CDR3 sequence reads: CASSPAGQGNKGGYTF. In nucleotides, the CDR3 is TGTGCCAGCTCACCAGCAGGACAGGGAAATAAGGGCGGCTACACCTTC. V and J are TRBV18 and TRBJ1-2; 8 bases align to TRBD1. The germline V gene has CDR1 KGHSH and CDR2 LQKENI. V trimming: 2 bases; J trimming: 8 bases; junction bases outside the gene matches: 13. The CDR3 length is 16 residues.

V gene TRBV10-3 combines with J gene TRBJ2-3; 12 bases align to TRBD2. Germline V gene data show CDR1 as ENHRY and CDR2 as SYGVKD. J was trimmed by 6 bases and V by 5 bases; bases with no gene match: 12. The CDR3 totals 17 residues. The CDR3 region has the DNA TGTGCCATCAGTTCCACTAGCGGGGGGAACCTAGGGGATACGCAGTATTTT. This sequence encodes CAISSTSGGNLGDTQYF.

In nucleotides, the CDR3 is TGTGCCAGCAGCGGACAGGGGTACCAAGAGACCCAGTACTTC. It codes for CASSGQGYQETQYF. The chain uses TRBV11-3 and TRBJ2-5; 9 bases fit TRBD1. The length of the CDR3 is 14 residues. The V gene's germline CDR1 is SGHNT and CDR2 YENEEA. V was pared by 5 bases and J by 0 bases, with 1 base of the junction left unmatched.